What follows are 9 T cell receptor beta chains derived from one specimen sequenced in a study of T cell responses to AZD1222 COVID-19 vaccine. The repertoire was sequenced with immunoSEQ multiplex PCR; TCRdb's copy has only in-frame clones and lacks some. The table lists more than 70,000 clones, more than 85% of them singletons. The sequencing here drew on peripheral blood, taken 28 days after the second AZD1222 dose. The source is an adult who received the AZD1222 COVID-19 vaccine.

The V call is TRBV28, the J call TRBJ2-7, with D possibly matching TRBD1 (6 bases). The CDR3 covers 12 residues. The ends were cut back, 3 bases at V and 3 bases at J, with 6 bases in the middle. The germline V gene has CDR1 MDHEN and CDR2 SYDVKM. The CDR3 sequence is CASSLTGYEQYF. The CDR3 DNA reads TGTGCCAGCAGTTTGACAGGCTACGAGCAGTACTTC.

V usage is TRBV5-6 and J usage is TRBJ1-2; D possibly corresponds to TRBD1 (5 bases). Germline V gene data show CDR1 as SGHDT and CDR2 as YYEEEE. There are 14 residues in the CDR3. Trimming shortened V by 4 bases and J by 5 bases, and 15 bases separated the two germline ends. The CDR3 sequence is CASSQDRVRYGYTF. In nucleotides, the CDR3 is TGTGCCAGCAGCCAAGACAGAGTCCGTTATGGCTACACCTTC.

V usage is TRBV5-4 and J usage is TRBJ2-5, with TRBD1 matching 10 bases. This CDR3 region has 16 residues. From germline, CDR1 is SGHNT and CDR2 YYREEE (reference sequence). V gave up 4 bases and J gave up 6 bases; unmatched junction bases: 12. The DNA of the CDR3 is TGTGCCAGCAGCCGGGATGGACAGGGGGTCCGCAAGACCCAGTACTTC. Translation: CASSRDGQGVRKTQYF.

J is TRBJ1-2 and V is TRBV27; 8 positions agree with TRBD1. Germline CDR1 MNHEY, CDR2 SMNVEV (reference sequence). V shed 5 bases, J shed 14 bases, and the junction held 7 bases outside the gene matches. CDR3 length equals 11 residues. For the CDR3, the DNA is TGTGCCAGCAGTGCCAGGGGGCGCGGTACCTTC. This gives the protein CASSARGRGTF.

This clone has only a few counts. The rearrangement links TRBV6-2 or TRBV6-3 to TRBJ2-7; D is unresolved. Trimming took 5 bases from V and 6 from J, leaving 14 bases between them. Germline V gives CDR1 MNHEY, CDR2 SVGEGT. The CDR3 runs to 13 residues. Here the CDR3 reads CASSITRGAEQYF. Here the CDR3 DNA reads TGTGCCAGCAGTATTACTCGTGGAGCCGAGCAGTACTTC.

The chain recombines TRBV18 with TRBJ1-1; D ambiguous. This CDR3 region has 13 residues. The V end was cut by 1 base, the J end by 2 bases, with 5 bases between. Germline V gene data show CDR1 as KGHSH and CDR2 as LQKENI. Here the CDR3 DNA reads TGTGCCAGCTCACCACTGGCAAACACTGAAGCTTTCTTT. Translating gives CASSPLANTEAFF.

This chain connects TRBV7-9 to TRBJ1-2; no clear D gene. The V gene lost 6 bases and the J gene lost 1 base, with 6 bases spanning the gap. CDR1 SEHNR and CDR2 FQNEAQ come from the germline V gene (reference sequence). The CDR3 contains 12 residues. The CDR3: CASSQDNYGYTF. CDR3 DNA sequence: TGTGCCAGCAGTCAGGATAACTATGGCTACACCTTC.

The gene calls are TRBV18 and TRBJ2-1; 8 bases are a match to TRBD2. The CDR3 loop spans 19 amino acids. Germline trimming cut 2 bases from V and 0 bases from J; bases unmatched to any gene: 12. Germline V gene data show CDR1 as KGHSH and CDR2 as LQKENI. The CDR3 region has the DNA TGTGCCAGCTCACCAGGTGTGATAGCGGGACCGAGCTCCTACAATGAGCAGTTCTTC. Its protein product is CASSPGVIAGPSSYNEQFF.

V is TRBV19 and J is TRBJ2-1; D perhaps matches TRBD2 (6 bases). The CDR3 is 16 amino acids. V gave up 7 bases and J gave up 7 bases, with 23 bases separating them. Germline V gene sequence: CDR1 LNHDA, CDR2 SQIVND (reference sequence). In DNA form, the CDR3 reads TGTGCCAGTACAGCCAGGCGGGATGGTGTAAGGAATGAGCAGTTCTTC. This translates into CASTARRDGVRNEQFF.